These 5 T cell receptor beta chains originate from one sample sequenced in a study of cytomegalovirus exposure and HLA in healthy donors. Use of 60 Vbeta and 13 Jbeta primers characterized the PCR. TCRdb's copy holds only in-frame clones and misses some; the assay was immunoSEQ multiplex PCR. The data show around 150,000 clones, about 80% seen once. Material for sequencing was PBMCs. Receptors originate from a woman aged 45-65 years in good health and CMV-seronegative.

The chain has TRBV19 and TRBJ1-5, with 7 nucleotides matching TRBD1. The V segment lost 3 bases and the J segment 2 bases; nucleotides outside the gene matches: 10. CDR3 length equals 17 residues. Looked up from germline, CDR1 is LNHDA and CDR2 is SQIVND (reference sequence). This chain's CDR3 is CASSMWTGTMGNQPQHF. Here the CDR3 DNA reads TGTGCCAGTAGTATGTGGACAGGAACTATGGGCAATCAGCCCCAGCATTTT. Using reference TRBV19 and TRBJ1-5 for the parts outside the CDR3, the full variable domain is DGGITQSPKYLFRKEGQNVTLSCEQNLNHDAMYWYRQDPGQGLRLIYYSQIVNDFQKGDIAEGYSVSREKKESFPLTVTSAQKNPTAFYLCASSMWTGTMGNQPQHFGDGTRLSIL.

The chain joins TRBV30 to TRBJ2-4; D gene unclear. Trimming shortened V by 0 bases and J by 0 bases, and 9 bases separated the two germline ends. CDR3 length equals 15 residues. CDR1 and CDR2 from the germline V gene are GTSNPN and SVGIG (reference sequence). CDR3 coding DNA: TGTGCCTGGAGTGTTAAGGAGTCAGCCAAAAACATTCAGTACTTC. As protein: CAWSVKESAKNIQYF.

This chain joins TRBV9 and TRBJ2-3; 14 positions match TRBD2. V shed 4 bases and J 3 bases; nucleotides not matched to a gene: 4. CDR1 and CDR2 (germline): SGDLS, YYNGEE. This CDR3 spans 16 amino acids. CDR3 in DNA: TGTGCCAGCAGCCCAGGACTAGCGGGGGGTACAGATACGCAGTATTTT. Amino acid sequence: CASSPGLAGGTDTQYF. The entire variable domain, with the rest obtained from reference TRBV9 and TRBJ2-3, is as follows: DSGVTQTPKHLITATGQRVTLRCSPRSGDLSVYWYQQSLDQGLQFLIQYYNGEERAKGNILERFSAQQFPDLHSELNLSSLELGDSALYFCASSPGLAGGTDTQYFGPGTRLTVL.

The chain couples TRBV5-1 to TRBJ2-2; 8 bases match TRBD1. Germline assignment: CDR1 SGHRS and CDR2 YFSETQ. With V trimmed by 4 bases and J by 0 bases, 8 bases remained unmatched. This CDR3 has 17 amino acids. DNA for the CDR3: TGCGCCAGCAGCCCTACCGGACAGGGAACGAACACCGGGGAGCTGTTTTTT. Translation gives CASSPTGQGTNTGELFF.

The chain is built from TRBV10-3 and TRBJ2-4; 7 nucleotides align to TRBD2. J lost 9 bases, V lost 3 bases, and 8 bases had no gene match. The CDR3 spans 14 residues. CDR1 and CDR2 (germline): ENHRY, SYGVKD. The chain's CDR3 is CAISDWGGEGIQYF. CDR3 coding DNA: TGTGCCATCAGTGATTGGGGGGGTGAGGGCATTCAGTACTTC.